The clone carrying this TCR beta chain was picked up one time. Its antigen remains unidentified. The junction shows a germline mismatch at one end, possibly a read error. The data stem from a study of spatial heterogeneity in lung cancer. About the research overall: Raw reads showed each unique TCR and UMI combination turning up more than ten times on average. Study observations and caveats: Expanded alpha and beta TCR counts within tumors tracked tumor mutation counts.

In germline, CDR1 is SSHAT, CDR2 FNYEAQ (reference sequence). The CDR3 has 13 residues. Every TCR cDNA molecule bore its own unique molecular identifier. TCRdb itself ran the 5' RACE reads through MiXCR, one entry per CDR3 protein. The sample lists more than 10,000 distinct CDR3 sequences, 4.5% to 5.5% occurring once. Time point denoted: sample taken at primary tumor resection. Tumor, nontumor lung or frozen PBMC supplied whole RNA, sequenced without sorting. The source of this sequence is a male donor with early-stage non-small cell lung cancer. This sample comprised lung tumor tissue, obtained at surgery. The rearrangement links TRBV7-7 to TRBJ1-6, with 7 bases that match TRBD1. In DNA, the CDR3 is TGTGCTAGCAGCCGGGACAGAAATTCACCCCTCCACTTT. It codes for CASSRDRNSPLHF.